The sequence of this T cell receptor beta chain was determined in a study of tumor and adjacent non-tumor tissue in lung cancer (dated by TCRdb to 2016 to 2019). General notes on the study: The cohort included about eleven adenocarcinoma, a couple of squamous cell carcinoma and 1 small cell lung cancer patients. The study compared bulk TCRbeta repertoires between lung tumor tissue and matched distant non-tumor lung tissue from 15 or so lung cancer patients. In total, sequencing yielded approximately 130,000,000 productive TCRbeta reads, which works out to an average of approximately 4.1 million reads per sample. Over 25 paired specimens, one tumor and one normal lung sample per patient, were profiled by TCRbeta CDR3 sequencing. Ages among the approximately 15 patients ranged from about 30 to 85 years, there were approximately 10 men and 5 women, and disease was at TNM stage I to III. General study outcomes and caveats: TCR diversity (inverse Simpson) was significantly higher in tumor than in normal lung tissue (roughly 390 vs 170, P = 0.0075, Mann-Whitney U test). TCR diversity was significantly higher in younger patients, and greater tumor TCR diversity was associated with shorter overall survival and shorter disease-free survival. The methods do not name the sequencing platform or mention unique molecular identifiers. A significantly larger cumulative share of the repertoire was made up by the top 100 clones in normal lung than in tumor tissue. Because peripheral blood was not sequenced, the blood TCRbeta repertoires of the lung cancer patients in the study went unexamined. The cohort had only 15 or so patients, and the authors noted that larger samples and more detailed clinical data are needed.

CDR1 SQVTM and CDR2 ANQGSEA were looked up in the germline V gene. Measured from the cysteine to the phenylalanine, the CDR3 is 16 residues long. CDR3 DNA is the only sequence kept; it has 48 bases, read in frame from the first base. Receptor amplification or capture employed multiplex PCR. Sequencer: Illumina HiSeq 2500. TCRbeta libraries were constructed through three rounds of nested PCR with primers (Table S4) according to protocols modified from ARM-PCR. Before sequencing, PCR products in the 200-500 bp range were cut out of the gel and cleaned up using the QIAquick gel extraction kit. In the paper's pipeline: Reads were cleaned using Trimmomatic, were merged into complete CDR3 sequences using FLASH, and were assigned to V(D)J germline segments using MiTCR. VDJtools was used to compute clonal diversity as the inverse Simpson's index. A read counted as productive if the sequence was in-frame and lacked a premature stop codon. In TCRdb, the public reads were trimmed at Q25 with fastp and aligned with MiXCR, with productive beta chains retained. Duplicate CDR3 protein sequences are folded into a single record with the most common DNA and genes. V and J calls and clone size were set by TCRdb, not the authors. Here the sample has more than 90,000 distinct CDR3 sequences; 65% to 75% occur a single time. The ten biggest clones cover around 20% of the sample.

Only one count was recorded for this clonotype. Its antigen has not been determined. The junction shows a germline mismatch at one end, possibly a read error. RNA was isolated from bulk unsorted tissue, and RNA quality was assessed with a NanoDrop ND-1000 and an Agilent 2100. All donors had newly diagnosed lung cancer, had not received prior chemotherapy, and were admitted for thoracic surgery in China between August and November 2014. Patients with previous radiotherapy or chemotherapy, or with another concurrent cancer, were excluded from the study. Surgical tissue pieces of about 1-2.1 cm3 were preserved in RNAlater solution and stored at -80 °C until use.

The sequence was collected from a man between 60 and 75 years old with non-small cell lung cancer. The material sequenced was lung tumor tissue. The chain couples TRBV29-1 to TRBJ2-1; a stretch of 8 junction bases matches TRBD2. The DNA sequence is given as TGCGGAGGGGTCGGGAGGGGTTTACAGTACTACGATGAGAAGTTCTTC. The encoded protein is CGGVGRGLQYYDEKFF.